This record concerns one T cell receptor beta chain sequence. Its antigen is not known. Quantitative 5'-RACE with molecular barcodes generated TCR beta libraries. MiXCR, run by TCRdb on the 5' RACE reads, gives a single entry per CDR3 protein. There are 230,000 or so distinct CDR3 sequences in the sample; roughly 25% occur only once, and roughly 0.67% lies in the top ten. These data originate in a study of CD8 T cells in ankylosing spondylitis. Whole-study findings and limits: Some of the motif variants had earlier been found in reactive arthritis patients' fluid and blood. Ankylosing spondylitis blood appeared to carry a characteristic TCR beta motif of under ten highly homologous variants.

Trimming at V came to 4 bases and at J to 4 bases, leaving 4 bases not matched to a gene. Germline V CDR1 and CDR2: SGHRS, YFSETQ. There are 13 residues in the CDR3. The TCR comes from a male donor with ankylosing spondylitis or in good health (not recorded which). The sequenced sample consisted of blood, either unsorted or a sorted T cell fraction (not recorded which). This chain joins TRBV5-1 and TRBJ1-2; 7 bases align to TRBD1. CDR3 protein: CASSRDSFYGYTF. CDR3 sequence (DNA): TGCGCCAGCAGCCGGGACAGCTTCTATGGCTACACCTTC.